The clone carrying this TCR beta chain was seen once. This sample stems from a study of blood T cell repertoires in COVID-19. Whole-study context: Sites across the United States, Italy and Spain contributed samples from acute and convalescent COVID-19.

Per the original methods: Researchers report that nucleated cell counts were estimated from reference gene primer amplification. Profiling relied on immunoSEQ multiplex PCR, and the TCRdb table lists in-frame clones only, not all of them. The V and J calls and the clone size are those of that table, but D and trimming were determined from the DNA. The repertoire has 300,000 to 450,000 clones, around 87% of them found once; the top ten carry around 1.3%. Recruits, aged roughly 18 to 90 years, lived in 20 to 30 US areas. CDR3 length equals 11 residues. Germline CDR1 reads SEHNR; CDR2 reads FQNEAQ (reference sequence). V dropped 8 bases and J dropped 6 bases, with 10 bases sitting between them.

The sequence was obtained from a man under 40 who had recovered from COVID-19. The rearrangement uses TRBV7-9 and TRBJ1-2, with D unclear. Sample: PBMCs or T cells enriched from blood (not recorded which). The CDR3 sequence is CASLGENGYTF. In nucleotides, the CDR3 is TGTGCCAGCCTCGGGGAAAATGGCTACACCTTC. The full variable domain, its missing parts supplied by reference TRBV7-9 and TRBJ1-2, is DTGVSQNPRHKITKRGQNVTFRCDPISEHNRLYWYRQTLGQGPEFLTYFQNEAQLEKSRLLSDRFSAERPKGSFSTLEIQRTEQGDSAMYLCASLGENGYTFGSGTRLTVV.